The 27 T cell receptor beta chains given below trace back to one sample, sequenced in a study of identical twins. From the 5' RACE reads, TCRdb called clonotypes with MiXCR, one entry per CDR3 protein. This repertoire shows some 760,000 distinct CDR3 sequences, 18% found once; its top ten account for around 13%. The same data also went into a second study, on T cells expressing NK-cell markers.

Sequencing was done on a sample of PBMCs. The receptor source for this set is a woman aged 18-30 years in good health.

In this sample, this clonotype turned up many times. The rearrangement joins TRBV20-1 to TRBJ2-7, with D perhaps assigned TRBD1 or TRBD2 (5 bases each). V was cut by 5 bases and J by 6 bases, with 20 bases left in between. The CDR3 is 14 amino acids. Per the germline V gene, CDR1 is DFQATT and CDR2 is SNEGSKA (reference sequence). In nucleotides, the CDR3 is TGCAGTGCTCGGGACGCAACTCGACTGGGCGAGCAGTACTTC. Amino acids: CSARDATRLGEQYF.

This clonotype was detected a few times. The rearrangement joins TRBV5-1 to TRBJ2-1; weak D call: TRBD2 (6 bases). V lost 3 bases to trimming and J lost 4 bases, with 14 bases between them. This CDR3 is built from 15 residues. CDR1 SGHRS and CDR2 YFSETQ come from the germline V gene. DNA for the CDR3: TGCGCCAGCAGCTCCGGGGGACTCCCATACAATGAGCAGTTCTTC. Translated, it gives CASSSGGLPYNEQFF.

In this sample, this clonotype turned up a few times. This chain links TRBV4-3 with TRBJ1-1; TRBD1 is a possible D gene (5 bases). V dropped 0 bases and J dropped 1 base, with 9 bases sitting between them. CDR3 size: 15 residues. CDR1 is LGHNA, CDR2 YSLEER, per germline. In DNA, the CDR3 is TGCGCCAGCAGCCAAGATAGGGACTGGAACACTGAAGCTTTCTTT. Amino acids: CASSQDRDWNTEAFF.

The genes are TRBV27 and TRBJ1-1; D ambiguous. CDR3 length: 15 amino acids. V was clipped by 6 bases and J by 0 bases, with 14 bases between them. CDR1 is MNHEY, CDR2 SMNVEV, per germline (reference sequence). In DNA form, the CDR3 reads TGTGCCAGCAGGTACACCTCTCTCATGAACACTGAAGCTTTCTTT. Encoded protein: CASRYTSLMNTEAFF.

The chain combines TRBV6-2 or TRBV6-3 with TRBJ2-3; TRBD1 matches 7 bases. Losses at the gene ends were 8 bases for V and 3 bases for J; bases not matched to a gene: 11. CDR1 MNHEY and CDR2 SVGEGT come from the germline V gene. CDR3 length: 15 amino acids. The CDR3: CASRRVQGLTDTQYF. CDR3 nucleotide sequence: TGTGCCAGCCGCAGAGTACAGGGGCTAACAGATACGCAGTATTTT.

The rearrangement joins TRBV11-2 to TRBJ2-7; D ambiguous. V lost 6 bases and J lost 3, with 21 bases in between. The CDR3 is 16 residues long. The germline CDR1 and CDR2 sequences are SGHAT and FQNNGV. Here the CDR3 reads CASSFLSIDVGYEQYF. DNA of the CDR3: TGTGCCAGCAGTTTCCTCTCGATTGACGTAGGCTACGAGCAGTACTTC.

This clonotype was recorded only once. The V and J genes are TRBV12-3 or TRBV12-4 and TRBJ2-3; 13 nucleotides agree with TRBD2. V lost 6 bases and J lost 3; bases outside the gene matches: 3. This CDR3 spans 15 amino acids. CDR3 in DNA: TGTGCCAGCAGGGGGGGACTAGCGGGAACAGATACGCAGTATTTT. Amino acids: CASRGGLAGTDTQYF.

At least ten counts were recorded for this clonotype. As DNA, the CDR3 is TGCAGTGCTAGTCAAGGGGGCACCGGGGAGCTGTTTTTT. Amino acid sequence: CSASQGGTGELFF. This rearrangement joins TRBV20-1 to TRBJ2-2; perhaps TRBD1 as D (6 bases). The CDR3 runs to 13 residues. In germline, CDR1 is DFQATT, CDR2 SNEGSKA (reference sequence). Between the trimmed V and J ends, which lost 3 bases and 4 bases, there was a span of 9 bases.

The rearrangement uses TRBV7-9 and TRBJ2-7, with 7 bases matching TRBD1. This CDR3 contains 14 residues. Germline V gene sequence: CDR1 SEHNR, CDR2 FQNEAQ (reference sequence). V was pared by 5 bases and J by 1 base, with 5 bases of the junction left unmatched. Written as DNA, the CDR3 is TGTGCCAGCAGCCCGCCGGGACAGTCCTACGAGCAGTACTTC. Its protein product is CASSPPGQSYEQYF.

The V call is TRBV4-3, the J call TRBJ2-1, with 9 nucleotides matching TRBD1. Unmatched junction bases numbered 7, after V lost 0 bases and J lost 4 bases. The CDR3 loop spans 17 amino acids. Germline V gives CDR1 LGHNA, CDR2 YSLEER. CDR3 DNA sequence: TGCGCCAGCAGCCAAGAGTGGGCGACAGGGGGTTACAATGAGCAGTTCTTC. This translates into CASSQEWATGGYNEQFF.

V gene TRBV20-1 combines with J gene TRBJ1-2; D not certain. V shed 3 bases and J shed 2 bases, with 10 bases lying between them. Germline V gives CDR1 DFQATT, CDR2 SNEGSKA (reference sequence). The CDR3 covers 13 residues. This CDR3 reads CSARAYYNYGYTF. The CDR3 DNA sequence: TGCAGTGCTAGGGCTTACTACAACTATGGCTACACCTTC.

The table lists this clonotype with a few counts. The chain couples TRBV5-1 to TRBJ2-7; D call uncertain. Germline CDR1 is SGHRS and CDR2 is YFSETQ. V lost 0 bases, J lost 3 bases, and 10 bases lay in between. This CDR3 region has 14 residues. In DNA form, the CDR3 reads TGCGCCAGCAGCTTGGCTTTACCTGGCTACGAGCAGTACTTC. As protein: CASSLALPGYEQYF.

This clonotype was detected once. The chain joins TRBV20-1 to TRBJ2-5, with 13 bases matching TRBD2. Germline values: CDR1 DFQATT, CDR2 SNEGSKA (reference sequence). J lost 5 bases, V lost 5 bases, and 8 bases had no gene match. The CDR3 sequence is 15 residues long. CDR3 DNA: TGCAGTGCTGTGCAACTAGCGGGGGGGCGGGAGACCCAGTACTTC. This encodes CSAVQLAGGRETQYF.

J is TRBJ2-2 and V is TRBV2; 11 nucleotides line up with TRBD2. Germline CDR1 SNHLY, CDR2 FYNNEI. This CDR3 contains 14 residues. V gave up 9 bases and J gave up 4 bases; unmatched junction bases: 4. Here the CDR3 reads CARGLAVRTGELFF. The CDR3 DNA sequence: TGTGCCAGGGGACTAGCGGTGCGCACCGGGGAGCTGTTTTTT. The complete variable domain, with remaining parts taken from reference TRBV2 and TRBJ2-2, reads EPEVTQTPSHQVTQMGQEVILRCVPISNHLYFYWYRQILGQKVEFLVSFYNNEISEKSEIFDDQFSVERPDGSNFTLKIRSTKLEDSAMYFCARGLAVRTGELFFGEGSRLTVL.

The chain couples TRBV7-6 to TRBJ2-7; no reliable D call. V gave up 5 bases and J gave up 3 bases, with 17 bases separating them. The CDR3 extends over 15 amino acids. CDR1 is SGHVS and CDR2 is FNYEAQ in the germline V gene. Written as DNA, the CDR3 is TGTGCCAGCAGCGCTACGCAGGAGTACGACTACGAGCAGTACTTC. Translation: CASSATQEYDYEQYF.

V and J are TRBV12-3 or TRBV12-4 and TRBJ2-1; 8 nucleotides agree with TRBD1. The CDR3 runs to 13 residues. The V gene end was trimmed by 6 bases and the J gene end by 7 bases; junction bases not matched to a gene: 5. CDR3 region: CASRRDRGNEQFF. Here the CDR3 DNA reads TGTGCCAGCAGGCGCGACAGGGGAAATGAGCAGTTCTTC.

This clonotype was counted only a few times. This sequence joins TRBV29-1 and TRBJ1-2, with 8 bases fitting TRBD1. J was trimmed by 8 bases and V by 6 bases; bases with no gene match: 14. CDR1 is SQVTM and CDR2 is ANQGSEA in the germline V gene. The CDR3 is made up of 14 amino acids. The CDR3 DNA is TGCAGCGTCGACCCAGGGGGCGATTCCCGGGGCTACACCTTC. Encoded protein: CSVDPGGDSRGYTF. The whole variable domain, filled in from reference TRBV29-1 and TRBJ1-2, reads SAVISQKPSRDICQRGTSLTIQCQVDSQVTMMFWYRQQPGQSLTLIATANQGSEATYESGFVIDKFPISRPNLTFSTLTVSNMSPEDSSIYLCSVDPGGDSRGYTFGSGTRLTVV.

This sequence joins TRBV20-1 and TRBJ1-2; no reliable D call. V gave up 3 bases and J gave up 7 bases, with 9 bases separating them. Per germline, CDR1 DFQATT and CDR2 SNEGSKA (reference sequence). CDR3 length: 11 amino acids. CDR3 sequence (DNA): TGCAGTGCTAGTTCCCGGACTGGCTACACCTTC. Its protein is CSASSRTGYTF.

This chain joins TRBV5-1 and TRBJ1-1; maybe TRBD1 (5 bases). Trimming shortened V by 4 bases and J by 5 bases, and 18 bases separated the two germline ends. The CDR3 runs to 15 residues. Germline CDR1 reads SGHRS; CDR2 reads YFSETQ. The CDR3 DNA is TGCGCCAGCAGCATGGGGGGAACCTTGGGAACTGAAGCTTTCTTT. It translates to CASSMGGTLGTEAFF.

The chain has TRBV19 and TRBJ2-1; a possible D gene is TRBD2 (6 bases). Deletions cut 8 bases from V and 3 bases from J, with 11 bases between. Germline values: CDR1 LNHDA, CDR2 SQIVND (reference sequence). This CDR3 comprises 13 residues. The CDR3 is CASATGLYNEQFF. The DNA of the CDR3 is TGTGCCAGTGCTACGGGACTCTACAATGAGCAGTTCTTC.

This clonotype was observed a handful of times. This chain uses TRBV7-8 with TRBJ2-2; D might be TRBD2 (6 bases). Trimming took 0 bases from V and 4 from J, leaving 15 bases between them. The CDR3 spans 17 residues. Germline-derived CDR1 and CDR2 are SGHVS and FQNEAQ. The CDR3, as DNA: TGTGCCAGCAGCTTAGCGAGGAGGGTATCAGTCACCGGGGAGCTGTTTTTT. As protein: CASSLARRVSVTGELFF.

About this clonotype itself: One base away lies a much larger clone, so this may be a sequencing read error. The rearrangement uses TRBV7-9 and TRBJ2-1, with TRBD2 matching over 11 bases. This CDR3 has 15 residues. CDR1 is SEHNR and CDR2 is FQNEAQ in the germline V gene (reference sequence). V trimming: 4 bases; J trimming: 7 bases; junction bases outside the gene matches: 6. The CDR3 bases are TGTGCCAGCAGCTCAACTAGCGGGAGCTGGAATGAGCAGTTCTTC. Its translation is CASSSTSGSWNEQFF.

In this sample, this clonotype turned up many times. The V and J genes are TRBV18 and TRBJ1-5; D possibly corresponds to TRBD1 (6 bases). The CDR3 loop spans 15 amino acids. In germline, CDR1 is KGHSH, CDR2 LQKENI. The V and J ends lost 3 bases and 2 bases respectively, with 11 bases between them. CDR3 amino acids: CASSPPGGRNQPQHF. The CDR3 DNA reads TGTGCCAGCTCACCGCCGGGGGGGCGCAATCAGCCCCAGCATTTT.

The table lists this clonotype with many counts. The chain links TRBV12-3 or TRBV12-4 to TRBJ1-2; possible D gene TRBD1, 5 bases. The length of the CDR3 is 12 residues. Trimming left V 7 bases short and J 4 bases short, with 10 bases between. The CDR3 loop reads CASNLQGYGYTF. The CDR3 region has the DNA TGTGCCAGCAATCTCCAGGGCTATGGCTACACCTTC.

The chain combines TRBV5-1 with TRBJ2-5; perhaps TRBD2 as D (6 bases). This CDR3 has 15 amino acids. Germline-derived CDR1 and CDR2 are SGHRS and YFSETQ. The V end was cut by 4 bases, the J end by 4 bases, with 17 bases between. This chain's CDR3 is CASSRRDPRRETQYF. The CDR3 coding sequence is TGCGCCAGCAGCCGGAGGGACCCGAGGAGAGAGACCCAGTACTTC.

In its sample, this clonotype was seen a few times. The J gene is TRBJ2-1, the V gene TRBV20-1, with D perhaps TRBD2 (5 bases). The V gene's germline CDR1 is DFQATT and CDR2 SNEGSKA (reference sequence). Trimming took off 5 bases at V and 10 bases at J, with 21 bases between the two ends. CDR3 length equals 14 residues. For the CDR3, the DNA is TGCAGTGCTCGACCGTCGAAGGAGGCGCACGAGCAGTTCTTC. Translated, it gives CSARPSKEAHEQFF.

The gene calls are TRBV12-3 or TRBV12-4 and TRBJ1-5; D possibly corresponds to TRBD1 (5 bases). The CDR3 loop spans 14 amino acids. V was clipped by 5 bases and J by 2 bases, with 10 bases between them. The CDR3: CASSTGRGNQPQHF. As DNA, the CDR3 is TGTGCCAGCAGTACGGGACGGGGCAATCAGCCCCAGCATTTT.